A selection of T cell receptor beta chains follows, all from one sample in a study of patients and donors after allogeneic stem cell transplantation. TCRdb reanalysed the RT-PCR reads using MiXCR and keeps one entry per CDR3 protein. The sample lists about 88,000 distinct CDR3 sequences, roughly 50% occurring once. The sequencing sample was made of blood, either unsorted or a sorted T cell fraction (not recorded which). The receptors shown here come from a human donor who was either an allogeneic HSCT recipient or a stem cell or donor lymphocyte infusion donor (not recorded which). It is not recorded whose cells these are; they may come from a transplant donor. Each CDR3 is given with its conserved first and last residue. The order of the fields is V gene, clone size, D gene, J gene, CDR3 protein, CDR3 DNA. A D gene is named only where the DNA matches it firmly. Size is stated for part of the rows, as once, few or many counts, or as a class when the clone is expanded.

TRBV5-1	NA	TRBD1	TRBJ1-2	CASSLPWTGRTNYGYTF	TGCGCCAGCAGCTTGCCCTGGACAGGACGAACTAACTATGGCTACACCTTC
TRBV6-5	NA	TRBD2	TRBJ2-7	CASSYSAGVAYEQYF	TGTGCCAGCAGTTACTCGGCGGGAGTAGCCTACGAGCAGTACTTC
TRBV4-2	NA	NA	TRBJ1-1	CASSQVPGAANTEAFF	TGTGCCAGCAGCCAAGTTCCTGGGGCGGCGAACACTGAAGCTTTCTTT
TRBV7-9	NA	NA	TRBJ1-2	CASSRGEEGVAYGYTF	TGTGCCAGCAGCCGCGGGGAAGAGGGGGTAGCGTATGGCTACACCTTC
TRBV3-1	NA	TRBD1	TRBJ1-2	CASSQGTGGAGGYTF	TGTGCCAGCAGCCAAGGGACAGGTGGTGCGGGAGGCTACACCTTC
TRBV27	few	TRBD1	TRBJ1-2	CASSLNRGYGYTF	TGTGCCAGCAGTTTAAACAGGGGCTATGGCTACACCTTC
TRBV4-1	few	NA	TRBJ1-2	CASSQALLSGYTF	TGCGCCAGCAGCCAAGCCCTCCTCTCTGGCTACACCTTC
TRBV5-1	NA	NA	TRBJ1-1	CASRAANTEAFF	TGCGCCAGCAGGGCGGCGAACACTGAAGCTTTCTTT
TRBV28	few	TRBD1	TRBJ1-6	CASSLGRGISPLHF	TGTGCCAGCAGTTTGGGCAGGGGGATTTCACCCCTCCACTTT
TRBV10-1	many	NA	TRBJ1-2	CASSESKTPYGYTF	TGCGCCAGCAGTGAGTCTAAGACGCCCTATGGCTACACCTTC
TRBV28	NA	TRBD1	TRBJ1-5	CASSWDGTGLNQPQHF	TGTGCCAGCAGTTGGGATGGGACAGGACTAAATCAGCCCCAGCATTTT
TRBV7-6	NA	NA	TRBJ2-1	CASSSGPVAYNEQFF	TGTGCCAGCAGCTCCGGACCCGTGGCATACAATGAGCAGTTCTTC
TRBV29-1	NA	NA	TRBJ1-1	CSVVEDDTEAFF	TGCAGCGTTGTCGAGGACGACACTGAAGCTTTCTTT
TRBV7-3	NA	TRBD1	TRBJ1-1	CASSSHQLTGGTEAFF	TGTGCCAGCAGCTCCCACCAGCTTACAGGGGGCACTGAAGCTTTCTTT
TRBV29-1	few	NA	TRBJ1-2	CSVATVTTWGYTF	TGCAGCGTTGCCACCGTCACCACTTGGGGCTACACCTTC
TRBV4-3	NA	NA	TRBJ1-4	CASSQDKQAPAKLFF	TGCGCCAGCAGCCAAGATAAACAGGCACCGGCTAAACTGTTTTTT
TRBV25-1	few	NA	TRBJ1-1	CASRSANLLNTEAFF	TGTGCCAGCAGGTCGGCCAACTTATTGAACACTGAAGCTTTCTTT
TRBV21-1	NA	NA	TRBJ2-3	CASPFNASRGDTQYF	TGTGCCAGCCCGTTTAATGCGTCCCGTGGGGATACGCAGTATTTT
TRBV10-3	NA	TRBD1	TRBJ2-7	CAISRTGTYEQYF	TGTGCCATCTCGAGGACAGGGACCTACGAGCAGTACTTC
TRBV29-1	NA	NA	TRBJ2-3	CSGQTMDTQYF	TGCAGCGGCCAAACAATGGATACGCAGTATTTT
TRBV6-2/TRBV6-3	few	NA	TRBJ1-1	CASVRQGNTEAFF	TGTGCCAGCGTTCGCCAGGGAAACACTGAAGCTTTCTTT
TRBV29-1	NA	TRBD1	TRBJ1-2	CSVAGTVSYGYTF	TGCAGCGTTGCCGGGACAGTTAGCTATGGCTACACCTTC
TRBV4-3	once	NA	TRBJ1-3	CASSQDPGVGNTIYF	TGCGCCAGCAGCCAAGATCCAGGGGTAGGAAACACCATATATTTT
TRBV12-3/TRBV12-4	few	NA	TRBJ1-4	CASSLGGSEKLFF	TGTGCCAGCAGTTTAGGTGGGAGTGAAAAACTGTTTTTT
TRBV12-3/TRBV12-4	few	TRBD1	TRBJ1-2	CASSLLTGGGYGYTF	TGTGCCAGCAGTTTACTAACAGGGGGTGGCTATGGCTACACCTTC
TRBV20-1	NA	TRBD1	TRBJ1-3	CSATLGGAPGGRRTIYF	TGCAGTGCTACCCTCGGAGGAGCACCAGGGGGCCGTCGGACCATATATTTT
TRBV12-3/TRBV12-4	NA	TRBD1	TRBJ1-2	CASNSDRDGYTF	TGTGCCAGCAACTCGGACAGGGATGGCTACACCTTC
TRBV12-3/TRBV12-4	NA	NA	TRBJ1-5	CASSFGSSNQPQHF	TGTGCCAGCAGTTTTGGGAGCAGCAATCAGCCCCAGCATTTT
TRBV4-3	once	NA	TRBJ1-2	CASSQGQNYNYGYTF	TGCGCCAGCAGCCAAGGACAGAATTATAACTATGGCTACACCTTC
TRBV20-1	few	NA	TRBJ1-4	CSARGGDYATNEKLFF	TGCAGTGCTAGAGGAGGGGATTATGCAACTAATGAAAAACTGTTTTTT
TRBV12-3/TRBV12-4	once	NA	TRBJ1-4	CASSPKQGLKLFF	TGTGCCAGCAGTCCCAAACAGGGATTAAAACTGTTTTTT
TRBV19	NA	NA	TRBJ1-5	CASSPLAGRNQPQHF	TGTGCCAGTAGTCCCCTCGCGGGGCGTAATCAGCCCCAGCATTTT
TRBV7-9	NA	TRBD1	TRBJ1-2	CASSLGQGAGYTF	TGTGCCAGCAGCCTCGGACAGGGGGCTGGCTACACCTTC
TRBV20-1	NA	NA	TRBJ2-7	CSATSRLSPPYEQYF	TGCAGTGCTACGAGCCGGTTGAGTCCCCCCTACGAGCAGTACTTC
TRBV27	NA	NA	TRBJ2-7	CASSLVGSYEQYF	TGTGCCAGCAGTTTAGTAGGCTCCTACGAGCAGTACTTC
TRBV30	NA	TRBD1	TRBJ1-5	CAWSDFGQGQPQHF	TGTGCCTGGAGTGACTTCGGACAGGGACAGCCCCAGCATTTT
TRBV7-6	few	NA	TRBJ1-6	CASSPDSLYNSPLHF	TGTGCCAGCAGCCCCGACAGTCTCTATAATTCACCCCTCCACTTT
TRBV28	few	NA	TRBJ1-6	CASSPQGGSYNSPLHF	TGTGCCAGCAGTCCCCAAGGGGGGTCCTATAATTCACCCCTCCACTTT
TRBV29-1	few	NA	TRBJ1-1	CSVLGLSLDTEAFF	TGCAGCGTTTTGGGCCTGAGTTTGGACACTGAAGCTTTCTTT
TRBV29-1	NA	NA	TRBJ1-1	CSVGQARGEAFF	TGCAGCGTTGGGCAGGCTCGGGGTGAAGCTTTCTTT
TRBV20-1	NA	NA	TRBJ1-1	CSATTPNTEAFF	TGCAGTGCTACAACACCTAACACTGAAGCTTTCTTT
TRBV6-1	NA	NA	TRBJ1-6	CASSEVRATDSPLHF	TGTGCCAGCAGTGAAGTCAGGGCAACGGATTCACCCCTCCACTTT
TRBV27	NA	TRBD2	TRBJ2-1	CASSFSPSGVLVEQFF	TGTGCCAGCAGTTTTTCGCCTAGCGGGGTTCTGGTTGAGCAGTTCTTC
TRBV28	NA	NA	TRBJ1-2	CASSQYRARFYGYTF	TGTGCCAGCAGCCAATACAGGGCACGGTTCTATGGCTACACCTTC
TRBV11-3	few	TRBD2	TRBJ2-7	CASSLSGSHREQYF	TGTGCCAGCAGTTTAAGCGGGAGTCACCGCGAGCAGTACTTC
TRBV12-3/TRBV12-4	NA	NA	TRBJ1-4	CASSFGGRGAEKLFF	TGTGCCAGCAGTTTTGGGGGGCGCGGCGCTGAAAAACTGTTTTTT